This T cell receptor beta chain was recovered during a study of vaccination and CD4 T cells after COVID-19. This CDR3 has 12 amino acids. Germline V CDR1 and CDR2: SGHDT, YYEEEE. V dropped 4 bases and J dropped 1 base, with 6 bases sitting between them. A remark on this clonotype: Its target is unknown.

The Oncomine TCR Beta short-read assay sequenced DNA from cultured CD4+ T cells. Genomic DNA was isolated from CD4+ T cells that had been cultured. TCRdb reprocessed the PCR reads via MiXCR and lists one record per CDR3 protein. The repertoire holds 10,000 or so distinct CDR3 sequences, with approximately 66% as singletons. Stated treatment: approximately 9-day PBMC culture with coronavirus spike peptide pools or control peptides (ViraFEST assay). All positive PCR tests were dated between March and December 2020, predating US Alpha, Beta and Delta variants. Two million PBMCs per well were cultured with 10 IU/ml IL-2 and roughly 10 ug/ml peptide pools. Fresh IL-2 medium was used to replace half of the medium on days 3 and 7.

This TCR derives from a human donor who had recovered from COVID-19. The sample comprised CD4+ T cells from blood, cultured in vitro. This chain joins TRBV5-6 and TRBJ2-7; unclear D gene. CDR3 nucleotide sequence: TGTGCCAGCAGCCGTAGGTCCTACGAGCAGTACTTC. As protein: CASSRRSYEQYF. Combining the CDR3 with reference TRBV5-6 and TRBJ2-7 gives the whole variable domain DAGVTQSPTHLIKTRGQQVTLRCSPKSGHDTVSWYQQALGQGPQFIFQYYEEEERQRGNFPDRFSGHQFPNYSSELNVNALLLGDSALYLCASSRRSYEQYFGPGTRLTVT.